The 21 T cell receptor beta chains in this list originate from one sample, sequenced in a study of neurological immune-mediated disorders (dated by TCRdb to the late 2010s). The library was built by means of 5' RACE. The sequencing machine was an Illumina HiSeq 2500. TCRdb itself trimmed the public reads at Q25 with fastp, ran MiXCR and retained productive beta chains. Identical CDR3 protein sequences are pooled into one entry, listed with their most common genes and DNA. Recorded for this sample are 90,000 to 150,000 distinct CDR3 sequences; more than 2.5% of them occurred a single time. 1% to 1.5% of the sample is taken by the ten largest. The sequenced sample was PBMCs. Receptor source: a woman in her twenties or thirties with multiple sclerosis.

This clonotype has a count of ten or more. The rearrangement links TRBV5-1 to TRBJ2-1, with D tentatively TRBD2 (5 bases). Trimming pared 0 bases from V and 9 bases from J, leaving 19 bases between. CDR3 length: 16 residues. Germline lookup yields CDR1 SGHRS and CDR2 YFSETQ. The CDR3 sequence: CASSLGMAGSNSEQFF. For the CDR3, the DNA is TGCGCCAGCAGCTTGGGGATGGCTGGGAGCAACAGTGAGCAGTTCTTC.

This clonotype was detected many times. The V call is TRBV5-1, the J call TRBJ1-1; possible D gene TRBD1, 6 bases. Germline CDR1 is SGHRS and CDR2 is YFSETQ. This CDR3 is built from 13 residues. Trimming stripped 1 base from V and 6 bases from J, with 10 bases between. The CDR3 coding sequence is TGCGCCAGCAGCTTGATGGGGGGCGCTGAAGCTTTCTTT. It encodes CASSLMGGAEAFF.

This clonotype was counted ten times or more. The chain couples TRBV20-1 to TRBJ2-5; 7 bases match TRBD1. Germline V gives CDR1 DFQATT, CDR2 SNEGSKA (reference sequence). The CDR3 sequence is 15 residues long. V lost 6 bases and J lost 5; bases outside the gene matches: 15. CDR3 in DNA: TGCAGTGCGGGCGCAGCGAGGGGGCGGTGGGAGACCCAGTACTTC. This gives the protein CSAGAARGRWETQYF.

This clonotype was picked up many times. The chain recombines TRBV19 with TRBJ1-2; 9 bases align to TRBD1. The CDR3 length is 16 residues. The junction had 9 bases not matched to a gene; V was cut back by 0 bases and J by 7 bases. The germline CDR1 and CDR2 sequences are LNHDA and SQIVND (reference sequence). This CDR3 is CASSIDSGTGTGGYTF. In DNA, the CDR3 is TGTGCCAGTAGTATAGACTCCGGGACAGGGACGGGTGGCTACACCTTC.

This clonotype was detected many times. V and J are TRBV12-3 or TRBV12-4 and TRBJ2-3; the D is unclear. The V end lost 2 bases, the J end lost 0 bases, and 9 bases lay between the germline ends. The CDR3 is made up of 15 amino acids. The CDR3 region is CASSLSLASTDTQYF. As DNA, the CDR3 is TGTGCCAGCAGTTTATCATTGGCGAGCACAGATACGCAGTATTTT.

This clonotype was found many times. The J gene is TRBJ2-3, the V gene TRBV5-6; D is possibly TRBD1 or TRBD2 (5 bases each). CDR1 and CDR2 from the germline V gene are SGHDT and YYEEEE. V lost 4 bases and J lost 4, with 19 bases in between. The CDR3 has 16 residues. The CDR3 coding sequence is TGTGCCAGCAGCCTCCGGGACCGACATAGGGCAGATACGCAGTATTTT. It translates to CASSLRDRHRADTQYF.

This clonotype was seen repeatedly, ten times or more. The chain combines TRBV20-1 with TRBJ2-7; TRBD1 aligns across 7 bases. CDR1 and CDR2 (germline): DFQATT, SNEGSKA (reference sequence). V gave up 0 bases and J gave up 0 bases; unmatched junction bases: 11. CDR3 size: 17 residues. CDR3 residues: CSARDWRTGVNSYEQYF. CDR3 DNA: TGCAGTGCTAGAGATTGGAGGACAGGCGTTAACTCCTACGAGCAGTACTTC.

This clonotype has at least ten counts. The chain joins TRBV7-2 to TRBJ1-2; D is unclear. Trimming pared 3 bases from V and 3 bases from J, leaving 8 bases between. There are 13 residues in the CDR3. Germline-derived CDR1 and CDR2 are SGHTA and FQGNSA. This CDR3 is CASSFFPYYGYTF. CDR3 nucleotides: TGTGCCAGCAGCTTTTTCCCTTACTATGGCTACACCTTC.

This clonotype was observed a few times. Possible read error: a much larger clone is one base away. The CDR3 is CARTPLAGGQNTGELFF. The CDR3 bases are TGTGCCAGAACCCCACTAGCGGGAGGCCAAAACACCGGGGAGCTGTTTTTT. The V and J genes are TRBV12-3 or TRBV12-4 and TRBJ2-2; 12 bases are shared with TRBD2. The CDR3 covers 17 residues. J was trimmed by 2 bases and V by 9 bases; bases with no gene match: 10.

There are many counts of this clonotype. The chain joins TRBV20-1 to TRBJ2-3; D uncertain. CDR3 length: 14 residues. Germline loops: CDR1 DFQATT, CDR2 SNEGSKA (reference sequence). With 7 bases removed from V and 2 bases from J, the gap between germline ends came to 16 bases. CDR3 sequence: CSGTQLLNTDTQYF. DNA for the CDR3: TGCAGTGGGACCCAGCTCCTCAACACAGATACGCAGTATTTT.

There are many counts of this clonotype. This rearrangement joins TRBV6-6 to TRBJ2-3; D not resolved. Trimming removed 0 bases at V and 6 bases at J, with 10 bases between. The CDR3 totals 14 residues. CDR1 is MNHNY, CDR2 SVGAGI, per germline (reference sequence). CDR3 protein: CASSYSRPPDTQYF. Written as DNA, the CDR3 is TGTGCCAGCAGTTACTCGAGACCCCCTGATACGCAGTATTTT.

This clonotype was counted at least ten times. This clone may be a read error of a much larger clone one base away. V is TRBV7-2 and J is TRBJ2-7, with D tentatively TRBD2 (6 bases). This CDR3 is 13 amino acids long. Trimming took off 0 bases at V and 7 bases at J, with 10 bases between the two ends. Germline-derived CDR1 and CDR2 are SGHTA and FQGNSA. For the CDR3, the DNA is TGTGCCAGCAGCTTAGCGGGGAGGTTAGAGCAGTACTTC. Protein: CASSLAGRLEQYF.

This clonotype has at least ten counts. The chain combines TRBV5-1 with TRBJ2-1; 13 bases map to TRBD2. J lost 8 bases, V lost 4 bases, and 6 bases had no gene match. This CDR3 comprises 15 residues. Germline CDR1 and CDR2: SGHRS and YFSETQ. The CDR3 sequence is CASSLTSGGADEQFF. CDR3 DNA: TGCGCCAGCAGCCTCACTAGCGGGGGGGCCGATGAGCAGTTCTTC.

Many counts were recorded for this clonotype. This chain uses TRBV20-1 with TRBJ2-1, with D possibly matching TRBD1 (5 bases). The CDR3 sequence is 16 residues long. The germline V gene encodes CDR1 DFQATT and CDR2 SNEGSKA (reference sequence). V was trimmed by 5 bases and J by 0 bases, leaving 17 bases between them. This CDR3 reads CSAALTERSSYNEQFF. The CDR3 coding sequence is TGCAGTGCTGCCTTGACAGAAAGGAGCTCCTACAATGAGCAGTTCTTC.

The sample holds a few counts of this clonotype. V is TRBV18 and J is TRBJ2-1; the match to TRBD2 covers 7 bases. The CDR3 has 15 residues. Germline CDR1 is KGHSH and CDR2 is LQKENI. The ends lost 2 bases at V and 4 bases at J; junction bases unmatched: 5. CDR3: CASSPNQRGYNEQFF. In DNA form, the CDR3 reads TGTGCCAGCTCACCAAATCAGCGGGGTTACAATGAGCAGTTCTTC. The variable domain in full, completed from reference TRBV18 and TRBJ2-1, reads NAGVMQNPRHLVRRRGQEARLRCSPMKGHSHVYWYRQLPEEGLKFMVYLQKENIIDESGMPKERFSAEFPKEGPSILRIQQVVRGDSAAYFCASSPNQRGYNEQFFGPGTRLTVL.

This clonotype was seen a handful of times. The chain recombines TRBV20-1 with TRBJ1-5; no reliable D call. The germline gives CDR1 DFQATT, CDR2 SNEGSKA (reference sequence). This CDR3 is built from 15 residues. V was clipped by 0 bases and J by 0 bases, with 9 bases between them. The CDR3 nucleotides read TGCAGTGCTAGAGACCGGGAATATAGCAATCAGCCCCAGCATTTT. This codes for CSARDREYSNQPQHF.

This clonotype was seen repeatedly, ten times or more. The chain combines TRBV6-5 with TRBJ2-7; TRBD2 is a possible D gene (5 bases). The germline CDR1 and CDR2 sequences are MNHEY and SVGAGI. The CDR3 sequence is 15 residues long. V lost 6 bases and J 0 bases, leaving 15 bases between the germline ends. CDR3 amino acids: CASSTPFGNSYEQYF. The CDR3 DNA is TGTGCCAGCAGCACCCCGTTCGGGAACTCCTACGAGCAGTACTTC.

This clonotype was counted ten times or more. This chain joins TRBV20-1 and TRBJ1-4, with D possibly TRBD1 on 6 matching bases. Germline lookup yields CDR1 DFQATT and CDR2 SNEGSKA (reference sequence). This CDR3 is built from 14 residues. The V gene lost 1 base and the J gene lost 8 bases, with 14 bases spanning the gap. The CDR3 here is CSARGGGGKEKLFF. The DNA for the CDR3 is TGCAGTGCTAGAGGTGGAGGGGGGAAGGAAAAACTGTTTTTT.

This clonotype was picked up many times. CDR3 DNA: TGCAGTGCGACTCGAAGGACTAGCGACTACGAGCAGTACTTC. Protein product: CSATRRTSDYEQYF. The J gene is TRBJ2-7, the V gene TRBV20-1; 9 bases align to TRBD2. The CDR3 is 14 residues long. CDR1 and CDR2 (germline): DFQATT, SNEGSKA (reference sequence). The junction had 9 bases not matched to a gene; V was cut back by 6 bases and J by 3 bases.

This clonotype was found many times. V gene TRBV27 combines with J gene TRBJ1-4; a possible D gene is TRBD1 (5 bases). V was shortened by 5 bases and J by 8 bases, with 15 bases between the two germline ends. The CDR3 length is 14 residues. Per the germline V gene, CDR1 is MNHEY and CDR2 is SMNVEV (reference sequence). The CDR3 here is CASSPLGWDEKLFF. The CDR3 DNA sequence: TGTGCCAGCAGTCCTCTGGGCTGGGACGAAAAACTGTTTTTT.

At least ten counts were recorded for this clonotype. The chain employs TRBV5-1 and TRBJ1-3, with D unclear. The CDR3 consists of 14 residues. Germline assignment: CDR1 SGHRS and CDR2 YFSETQ. V lost 1 base, J lost 0 bases, and 5 bases lay in between. CDR3 bases: TGCGCCAGCAGCTTGACACTCTCTGGAAACACCATATATTTT. Residues: CASSLTLSGNTIYF.